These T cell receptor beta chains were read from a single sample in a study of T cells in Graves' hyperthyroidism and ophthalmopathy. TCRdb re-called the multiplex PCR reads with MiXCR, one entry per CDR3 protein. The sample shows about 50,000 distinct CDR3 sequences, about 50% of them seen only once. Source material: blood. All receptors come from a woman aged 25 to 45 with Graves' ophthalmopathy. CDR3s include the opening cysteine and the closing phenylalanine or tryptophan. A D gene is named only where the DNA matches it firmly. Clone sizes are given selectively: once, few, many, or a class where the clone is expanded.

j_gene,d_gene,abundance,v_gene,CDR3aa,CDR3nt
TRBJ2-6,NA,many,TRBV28,CASSLKGAGANVLTF,TGTGCCAGCAGTTTAAAGGGGGCTGGGGCCAACGTCCTGACTTTC
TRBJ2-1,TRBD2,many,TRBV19,CASRTLAGVNNEQFF,TGTGCCAGTAGGACACTAGCGGGAGTGAACAATGAGCAGTTCTTC
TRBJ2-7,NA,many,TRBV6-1,CASSAYEDTSYEQYF,TGTGCCAGCAGTGCCTACGAGGATACCTCATACGAGCAGTACTTC
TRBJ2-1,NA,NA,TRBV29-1,CSVGGGYEQFF,TGCAGCGTTGGAGGGGGGTATGAGCAGTTCTTC
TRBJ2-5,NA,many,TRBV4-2,CASSPSRRAMETQYF,TGTGCCAGCAGCCCTTCTAGACGAGCTATGGAGACCCAGTACTTC
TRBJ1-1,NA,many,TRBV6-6,CASSRTAGGTEAFF,TGTGCCAGCAGTAGGACGGCTGGCGGTACTGAAGCTTTCTTT
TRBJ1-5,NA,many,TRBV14,CASSQGLAQPQHF,TGTGCCAGCAGCCAGGGTTTGGCTCAGCCCCAGCATTTT
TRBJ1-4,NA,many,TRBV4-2,CASSQERAGEKLFF,TGTGCCAGCAGCCAAGAACGGGCCGGGGAAAAACTGTTTTTT
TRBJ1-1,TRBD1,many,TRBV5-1,CASSLDPGQAGTEAFF,TGCGCCAGCAGCTTGGATCCGGGACAGGCTGGCACTGAAGCTTTCTTT
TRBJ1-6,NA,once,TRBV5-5,CASSSGGTPLHF,TGTGCCAGCAGCTCTGGCGGGACACCCCTCCACTTT
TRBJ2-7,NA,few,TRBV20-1,CSAREGRALYEQYF,TGCAGTGCAAGAGAGGGGCGGGCACTCTACGAGCAGTACTTC
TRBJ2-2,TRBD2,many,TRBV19,CASSMAGGAGELFF,TGTGCCAGTAGTATGGCGGGGGGGGCCGGGGAGCTGTTTTTT
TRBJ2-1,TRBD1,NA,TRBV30,CAWSWTGLSDEQFF,TGTGCCTGGAGCTGGACAGGGCTATCCGATGAGCAGTTCTTC
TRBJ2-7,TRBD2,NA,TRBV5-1,CASSLASGGPYEQYF,TGCGCCAGCAGCTTGGCGTCGGGAGGACCCTACGAGCAGTACTTC
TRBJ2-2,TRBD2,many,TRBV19,CASSTLAGGPYTGELFF,TGTGCCAGTAGCACACTAGCGGGAGGGCCGTACACCGGGGAGCTGTTTTTT
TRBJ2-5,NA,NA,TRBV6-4,CASSDGRAAESYETQYF,TGTGCCAGCAGTGACGGTAGGGCAGCGGAGTCCTACGAGACCCAGTACTTC
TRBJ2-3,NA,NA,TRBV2,CASTIRGTRNTDTQYF,TGTGCCAGCACCATTAGGGGTACCCGAAACACAGATACGCAGTATTTT
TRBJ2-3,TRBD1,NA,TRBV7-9,CASSPRDRADTQYF,TGTGCCAGCAGCCCGCGGGACAGGGCAGATACGCAGTATTTT
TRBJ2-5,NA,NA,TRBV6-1,CASGKGWETQYF,TGTGCCAGCGGGAAGGGATGGGAGACCCAGTACTTC
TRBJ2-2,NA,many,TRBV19,CASRTQRTANTGELFF,TGTGCCAGTAGGACACAACGGACAGCAAACACCGGGGAGCTGTTTTTT
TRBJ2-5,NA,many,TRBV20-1,CSARDPRGPQETQYF,TGCAGTGCTAGAGATCCCCGGGGGCCCCAAGAGACCCAGTACTTC
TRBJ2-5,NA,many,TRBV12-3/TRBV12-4,CASSSRFGETQYF,TGTGCCAGCAGTTCCCGTTTTGGAGAGACCCAGTACTTC
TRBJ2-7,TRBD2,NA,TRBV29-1,CAWRASGRTYEQYF,TGTGCCTGGAGGGCTAGCGGGAGGACCTACGAGCAGTACTTC
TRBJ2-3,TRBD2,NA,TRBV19,CASSPGTSGNTDTQYF,TGTGCCAGTAGTCCAGGGACTAGCGGGAACACAGATACGCAGTATTTT
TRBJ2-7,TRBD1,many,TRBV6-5,CASSSSFRGPQYF,TGTGCCAGCAGTTCCTCATTCAGGGGGCCCCAGTACTTC